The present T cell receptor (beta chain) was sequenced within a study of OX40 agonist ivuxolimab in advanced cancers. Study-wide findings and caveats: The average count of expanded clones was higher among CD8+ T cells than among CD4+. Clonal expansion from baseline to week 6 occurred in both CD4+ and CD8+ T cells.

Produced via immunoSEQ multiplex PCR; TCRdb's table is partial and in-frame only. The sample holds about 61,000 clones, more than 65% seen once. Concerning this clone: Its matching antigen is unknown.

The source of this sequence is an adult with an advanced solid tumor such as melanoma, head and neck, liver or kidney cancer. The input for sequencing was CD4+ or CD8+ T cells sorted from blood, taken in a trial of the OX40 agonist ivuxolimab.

The CDR3 DNA reads TGCGCCACCAGAACCCTGGTTAACACCGGGGAGCTGTTTTTT. The encoded protein is CATRTLVNTGELFF. This rearrangement joins TRBV5-1 to TRBJ2-2; no reliable D call. V was cut by 9 bases and J by 2 bases, with 14 bases left in between. CDR1 is SGHRS, CDR2 YFSETQ, per germline. The CDR3 contains 14 residues.